This record concerns one T cell receptor (beta chain) sequence. The data were taken from a study of PD-L1 blockade in urothelial cancer. In the study overall: About 90% of the roughly 29 patients were men whose urothelial cancer was bladder-origin. The number of prior chemotherapy regimens per patient was 0 to 3. After treatment start, blood was analyzed at 3 weeks (second dose) and at 6 weeks.

With 0 bases clipped from V and 6 bases from J, the junction kept 5 bases outside the gene matches. Germline V CDR1 and CDR2: KGHSH, LQKENI. The CDR3 is 16 amino acids. The method was immunoSEQ multiplex PCR; TCRdb's version includes in-frame clones alone and lacks a portion of them. The table lists tens of thousands of clones, roughly 89% of them singletons, with 15% to 20% in the top ten. The sequenced sample was PBMCs, obtained around atezolizumab (anti-PD-L1) treatment. The J gene is TRBJ2-1, the V gene TRBV18; TRBD2 aligns across 10 bases. The receptor's source is a woman aged 60 to 75 with urothelial cancer. This CDR3 is CASSPPVLAGVNEQFF. CDR3 DNA sequence: TGTGCCAGCTCACCACCTGTCCTAGCGGGAGTCAATGAGCAGTTCTTC.